These T cell receptor beta chains were read from a single sample in a study of PD-L1 blockade in urothelial cancer. This table comes from immunoSEQ multiplex PCR, and its TCRdb copy is limited to in-frame clones, with some not included. The table has roughly 45,000 clones, 70% to 90% seen once. Sequences were derived from PBMCs, sampled around atezolizumab (anti-PD-L1) treatment. The receptors derive from a woman in her fifties or sixties with urothelial cancer. Both conserved end residues are part of each CDR3. A D gene is named only where the DNA matches it firmly. Clone size is not always given. Where it is, it says once, few, many or a class for expanded clones.

abundance: .; j_gene: TRBJ2-1; v_gene: TRBV25-1; d_gene: .; CDR3nt: TGTGCCAGCAGTGAATTCCGGGAGCAGTTCTTC; CDR3aa: CASSEFREQFF
abundance: once; j_gene: TRBJ1-1; v_gene: TRBV5-6; d_gene: .; CDR3nt: TGTGCCAGCAGCTTGGTGTCCCGGGACACTGAAGCTTTCTTT; CDR3aa: CASSLVSRDTEAFF
abundance: once; j_gene: TRBJ2-1; v_gene: TRBV5-1; d_gene: TRBD2; CDR3nt: TGCGCCAGCAGCTTAGCTAGCGGACCCTACAATGAGCAGTTCTTC; CDR3aa: CASSLASGPYNEQFF
abundance: .; j_gene: TRBJ2-7; v_gene: TRBV19; d_gene: .; CDR3nt: TGTGCCAGTAGTATTCAGCGATCGAACTACGAGCAGTACTTC; CDR3aa: CASSIQRSNYEQYF
abundance: few; j_gene: TRBJ1-1; v_gene: TRBV19; d_gene: .; CDR3nt: TGTGCCAGTAGTATTAACAGGTTTATGAACACTGAAGCTTTCTTT; CDR3aa: CASSINRFMNTEAFF
abundance: .; j_gene: TRBJ2-7; v_gene: TRBV13; d_gene: .; CDR3nt: TGTGCCAGCAGCTCACAGGGTTACGAGCAGTACTTC; CDR3aa: CASSSQGYEQYF
abundance: .; j_gene: TRBJ2-2; v_gene: TRBV7-9; d_gene: TRBD1; CDR3nt: TGTGCCAGCAGTATCCCGGGACAGGGGAACACCGGGGAGCTGTTTTTT; CDR3aa: CASSIPGQGNTGELFF
abundance: .; j_gene: TRBJ1-1; v_gene: TRBV4-1; d_gene: .; CDR3nt: TGCGCCAGCAGCCGAGTGGGACAAGCGGCTGAAGCTTTCTTT; CDR3aa: CASSRVGQAAEAFF
abundance: .; j_gene: TRBJ1-2; v_gene: TRBV2; d_gene: .; CDR3nt: TGTGCCAGCAGTGAAATGGGGGGGAACTATGGCTACACCTTC; CDR3aa: CASSEMGGNYGYTF
abundance: .; j_gene: TRBJ2-7; v_gene: TRBV19; d_gene: TRBD1; CDR3nt: TGTGCCAGTAGGGACAGGGGACGCGAGCAGTACTTC; CDR3aa: CASRDRGREQYF
abundance: few; j_gene: TRBJ2-7; v_gene: TRBV5-6; d_gene: TRBD2; CDR3nt: TGTGCCAGCAGCTTGGTTCTTACTAGCGGGAGCCACGAGCAGTACTTC; CDR3aa: CASSLVLTSGSHEQYF
abundance: .; j_gene: TRBJ2-3; v_gene: TRBV11-2; d_gene: TRBD2; CDR3nt: TGTGCCAGCAGCCGTTGGAGCGGGGGGTTCACAGATACGCAGTATTTT; CDR3aa: CASSRWSGGFTDTQYF
abundance: .; j_gene: TRBJ2-2; v_gene: TRBV19; d_gene: TRBD1; CDR3nt: TGTGCCAGTAGTATAGGGGACAGGGGACGGCGAAACACCGGGGAGCTGTTTTTT; CDR3aa: CASSIGDRGRRNTGELFF
abundance: .; j_gene: TRBJ2-1; v_gene: TRBV9; d_gene: TRBD1; CDR3nt: TGTGCCAGCAGCGCCCGTGGGACAGAAGACTACAATGAGCAGTTCTTC; CDR3aa: CASSARGTEDYNEQFF
abundance: few; j_gene: TRBJ2-7; v_gene: TRBV28; d_gene: TRBD1; CDR3nt: TGTGCCAGCAGTTCCTCCGGGACAGGGCTTCCCGAGCAGTACTTC; CDR3aa: CASSSSGTGLPEQYF
abundance: .; j_gene: TRBJ2-5; v_gene: TRBV18; d_gene: .; CDR3nt: TGTGCCAGCTCACCAGGGTCGGGAGAGACCCAGTACTTC; CDR3aa: CASSPGSGETQYF
abundance: once; j_gene: TRBJ2-5; v_gene: TRBV5-8; d_gene: .; CDR3nt: TGTGCCAGCAGCCCGGGGATCGAAGCCAGGGAGACCCAGTACTTC; CDR3aa: CASSPGIEARETQYF
abundance: few; j_gene: TRBJ2-7; v_gene: TRBV29-1; d_gene: TRBD1; CDR3nt: TGCAGCGTAGATGGGACAGGATCCTACGAGCAGTACTTC; CDR3aa: CSVDGTGSYEQYF
abundance: .; j_gene: TRBJ2-1; v_gene: TRBV5-1; d_gene: TRBD2; CDR3nt: TGCGCCAGCAGCTTGACTAGCGGTTCCTACAATGAGCAGTTCTTC; CDR3aa: CASSLTSGSYNEQFF
abundance: .; j_gene: TRBJ1-1; v_gene: TRBV5-4; d_gene: .; CDR3nt: TGTGCCAGCAGCCTAGCTGGGTTTGATCTAGCTTTCTTT; CDR3aa: CASSLAGFDLAFF
abundance: .; j_gene: TRBJ1-1; v_gene: TRBV9; d_gene: .; CDR3nt: TGTGCCAGCAGCGTAGTAGGGGACACTGAAGCTTTCTTT; CDR3aa: CASSVVGDTEAFF
abundance: .; j_gene: TRBJ1-2; v_gene: TRBV6-5; d_gene: TRBD1; CDR3nt: TGTGCCAGCATTAGAGGGGGCAACTATGGCTACACCTTC; CDR3aa: CASIRGGNYGYTF
abundance: .; j_gene: TRBJ2-3; v_gene: TRBV4-1; d_gene: TRBD1; CDR3nt: TGCGCCAGCAGCCCCCCCCCTAGACAGGGGGGCACAGATACGCAGTATTTT; CDR3aa: CASSPPPRQGGTDTQYF
abundance: .; j_gene: TRBJ1-1; v_gene: TRBV7-2; d_gene: .; CDR3nt: TGTGCCAGCAGCTTACTGTATTTTGAAGCTTTCTTT; CDR3aa: CASSLLYFEAFF
abundance: .; j_gene: TRBJ2-1; v_gene: TRBV7-9; d_gene: TRBD2; CDR3nt: TGTGCCAGCAGCGAGGACGGGACTAGCGGGGGGAATCTGTTCTTC; CDR3aa: CASSEDGTSGGNLFF